This is a list of T cell receptor beta chains from one sample in a study of T cell repertoires in cytomegalovirus infection. TCRdb used MiXCR to reprocess the reads, holding one entry per CDR3 protein. Altogether some 77,000 distinct CDR3 sequences are present, 3.7% being singletons, with the ten largest covering approximately 5%. Material: PBMCs. The receptor source for this set is a human donor in good health (CMV status not recorded). Some clones in this sample may be carry-over from other donors' samples. CDR3s include the opening cysteine and the closing phenylalanine or tryptophan. Fields, in order: D gene, V gene, J gene, clone size, CDR3 protein, CDR3 DNA. D genes are given only for firm matches. Some rows mark clone size as missing; the rest say once, few, many or name a class of expanded clone.

.	TRBV29-1	TRBJ1-4	many	CSVGGGNEKLFF	TGCAGCGTCGGAGGGGGGAATGAAAAACTGTTTTTT
.	TRBV7-2	TRBJ1-4	many	CASSSPEGLFF	TGTGCCAGCAGCTCGCCCGAGGGACTGTTTTTT
TRBD1	TRBV7-9	TRBJ1-4	many	CASSSGQGEEKLFF	TGTGCCAGCAGCTCGGGACAGGGAGAGGAAAAACTGTTTTTT
.	TRBV7-7	TRBJ2-5	many	CASSRDREETQYF	TGTGCCAGCAGCCGGGACCGAGAAGAGACCCAGTACTTC
TRBD1	TRBV6-2/TRBV6-3	TRBJ2-7	many	CASRTGGLEQYF	TGTGCCAGCAGGACAGGGGGCCTCGAGCAGTACTTC
TRBD1	TRBV12-3/TRBV12-4	TRBJ1-1	many	CASSKRGRGEAFF	TGTGCCAGCAGTAAGAGGGGGCGGGGTGAAGCTTTCTTT
TRBD1	TRBV30	TRBJ2-7	many	CAWSVTGTGEQYF	TGTGCCTGGAGTGTGACAGGGACGGGCGAGCAGTACTTC
.	TRBV28	TRBJ1-5	many	CASGGFGNQPQHF	TGTGCCAGCGGGGGGTTCGGCAATCAGCCCCAGCATTTT
.	TRBV7-6	TRBJ2-3	many	CASSKRPGATTDTQYF	TGTGCCAGCAGTAAGAGACCGGGGGCTACCACAGATACGCAGTATTTT
.	TRBV6-6	TRBJ2-2	many	CASSYAGAGELFF	TGTGCCAGCAGTTACGCCGGCGCCGGGGAGCTGTTTTTT
.	TRBV2	TRBJ1-2	many	CASTSSSGYTF	TGTGCCAGCACGTCGAGCTCGGGCTACACCTTC
.	TRBV12-3/TRBV12-4	TRBJ1-5	many	CASSLGGPGQPQHF	TGTGCCAGCAGCCTCGGGGGGCCAGGCCAGCCCCAGCATTTT
TRBD2	TRBV28	TRBJ2-1	many	CASQGTSGGASSYNEQFF	TGTGCCAGCCAAGGGACTAGCGGGGGGGCCAGCTCCTACAATGAGCAGTTCTTC
.	TRBV5-4	TRBJ1-1	many	CASSLGGRVHTEAFF	TGTGCCAGCAGCTTGGGGGGAAGGGTGCACACTGAAGCTTTCTTT
.	TRBV7-6	TRBJ1-1	many	CASSLEPSPEAFF	TGTGCCAGCAGCTTAGAGCCGAGCCCTGAAGCTTTCTTT
.	TRBV7-9	TRBJ2-3	many	CASSINRPFSTDTQYF	TGTGCCAGCAGCATAAACAGGCCCTTTAGCACAGATACGCAGTATTTT
TRBD1	TRBV28	TRBJ1-1	many	CASSFSGGRAFF	TGTGCCAGCAGTTTTTCAGGGGGGAGAGCTTTCTTT
TRBD1	TRBV7-2	TRBJ1-1	many	CASSLIPVRTGGTEAFF	TGTGCCAGCAGCTTAATTCCCGTTCGGACAGGGGGCACTGAAGCTTTCTTT
.	TRBV7-9	TRBJ1-1	many	CASSSLDSPNTEAFF	TGTGCCAGCAGCTCTTTGGACAGTCCGAACACTGAAGCTTTCTTT
.	TRBV9	TRBJ1-2	many	CASSATKGLRGYTF	TGTGCCAGCAGCGCAACCAAGGGGTTGCGTGGCTACACCTTC
TRBD2	TRBV7-8	TRBJ2-2	many	CASSPRAGANTGELFF	TGTGCCAGCAGCCCTCGGGCGGGAGCAAACACCGGGGAGCTGTTTTTT
.	TRBV7-2	TRBJ1-2	many	CASSLVLDNYGYTF	TGTGCCAGCAGCTTAGTTCTAGACAACTATGGCTACACCTTC
TRBD2	TRBV24-1	TRBJ2-3	many	CATSDALAGASTDTQYF	TGTGCCACCAGTGATGCACTAGCGGGGGCTAGCACAGATACGCAGTATTTT
.	TRBV20-1	TRBJ2-1	many	CSARATNSPAWDEQFF	TGCAGTGCTAGAGCAACAAACAGCCCCGCTTGGGATGAGCAGTTCTTC
TRBD2	TRBV20-1	TRBJ2-3	many	CSAILGGGDTQYF	TGCAGTGCTATTCTCGGGGGAGGGGATACGCAGTATTTT
.	TRBV27	TRBJ2-7	.	CTSSFGDNYEQYF	TGTACCAGCAGTTTCGGAGACAACTACGAGCAGTACTTC
TRBD1	TRBV27	TRBJ1-5	many	CASSKYHRGGSNQPQHF	TGTGCCAGCAGTAAGTACCACAGGGGTGGGAGCAATCAGCCCCAGCATTTT